The 7 T cell receptor beta chains below were found in one sample sequenced in a study of T cell responses to AZD1222 COVID-19 vaccine (dated by TCRdb to the early 2020s). Library method: the immunoSEQ multiplex PCR assay. TCRdb holds this immuneACCESS table with in-frame rearrangements only. Some clones are missing; in checked studies, unresolved V genes explain under half, and the rest has no known cause. The sample data list 65,000 or so clones, and less than 90% of these were observed just once. Over 7.5% of the sample lies in the top ten. Interpreted using the paper, the time point label stands for: baseline before first vaccination. Sequenced material: peripheral blood, taken on day 0 of AZD1222 vaccination. These receptors were collected from an adult in good health.

The rearrangement links TRBV7-3 to TRBJ1-1; 7 bases line up with TRBD1. This CDR3 region has 16 residues. The V gene's germline CDR1 is SGHTA and CDR2 FQGTGA. The trim removed 5 bases at V and 1 base at J, leaving 10 bases unmatched. This chain's CDR3 is CASSVAGTAKNTEAFF. Written as DNA, the CDR3 is TGTGCCAGCAGCGTAGCCGGGACAGCAAAGAACACTGAAGCTTTCTTT.

The chain joins TRBV7-8 to TRBJ2-7; TRBD2 matches at 9 bases. Germline V gives CDR1 SGHVS, CDR2 FQNEAQ. The CDR3 has 18 amino acids. With V trimmed by 1 base and J by 4 bases, 14 bases remained unmatched. The CDR3 region has the DNA TGTGCCAGCAGCTTAGAGGCGTTCCGGCGGGGGGGTTTTTACGAGCAGTACTTC. The encoded protein is CASSLEAFRRGGFYEQYF. Combining the CDR3 with reference TRBV7-8 and TRBJ2-7 gives the whole variable domain GAGVSQSPRYKVAKRGQDVALRCDPISGHVSLFWYQQALGQGPEFLTYFQNEAQLDKSGLPSDRFFAERPEGSVSTLKIQRTQQEDSAVYLCASSLEAFRRGGFYEQYFGPGTRLTVT.

This clone was seen once. The CDR3 here is CASSLGKTGKTEAFF. The CDR3 coding sequence is TGTGCCAGCAGTTTAGGGAAAACAGGGAAAACTGAAGCTTTCTTT. The genes are TRBV28 and TRBJ1-1, with TRBD1 as a possible D gene (6 bases). The CDR3 is made up of 15 amino acids. V was pared by 2 bases and J by 5 bases, with 15 bases between. Germline V CDR1 and CDR2: MDHEN, SYDVKM.

This clone has a single count. The chain is built from TRBV19 and TRBJ1-2, with 8 bases that match TRBD1. CDR3 length equals 13 residues. Trimming cost V 6 bases and J 6 bases; bases outside gene matches: 6. Germline V gene lookup returns CDR1 LNHDA and CDR2 SQIVND (reference sequence). The CDR3 nucleotides read TGTGCCAGTAGCCTTGACAGGGGCCATGGCTACACCTTC. Translated, it gives CASSLDRGHGYTF. The complete variable domain, with remaining parts taken from reference TRBV19 and TRBJ1-2, reads DGGITQSPKYLFRKEGQNVTLSCEQNLNHDAMYWYRQDPGQGLRLIYYSQIVNDFQKGDIAEGYSVSREKKESFPLTVTSAQKNPTAFYLCASSLDRGHGYTFGSGTRLTVV.

V and J are TRBV6-5 and TRBJ1-5, with D unclear. The CDR3 loop spans 12 amino acids. The germline V gene has CDR1 MNHEY and CDR2 SVGAGI. The V end was cut by 8 bases, the J end by 4 bases, with 9 bases between. The CDR3 here is CASGEGNQPQHF. CDR3 nucleotides: TGTGCCAGCGGCGAGGGAAATCAGCCCCAGCATTTT.

The CDR3 here is CATSRDRQGIYGYTF. CDR3 DNA sequence: TGTGCCACCAGCAGAGACCGACAGGGGATCTATGGCTACACCTTC. The chain recombines TRBV15 with TRBJ1-2; TRBD1 matches 8 bases. V shed 0 bases, J shed 4 bases, and the junction held 4 bases outside the gene matches. Germline V gives CDR1 LNHNV, CDR2 YYDKDF (reference sequence). This CDR3 comprises 15 residues.

V and J are TRBV27 and TRBJ2-3, with 12 bases identical to TRBD2. The germline V gene has CDR1 MNHEY and CDR2 SMNVEV (reference sequence). CDR3 length equals 15 residues. V shed 8 bases and J 1 base; nucleotides not matched to a gene: 4. CDR3 DNA: TGTGCCAGCGGTGGACTAGCGGGGCGCACAGATACGCAGTATTTT. Amino acids: CASGGLAGRTDTQYF.